The text below deals with one TCR beta chain. The antigen is not known. Germline V gene lookup returns CDR1 SGHTA and CDR2 FQGNSA. Trimming cost V 5 bases and J 1 base, with 8 bases left between them. The length of the CDR3 is 13 residues. This entry belongs to a study of memory CD4+ T cells and cytomegalovirus serostatus. Regarding the study as a whole: Suggested: most of the CMV-linked TCR signature lies in CD4+ memory cells.

Single viable CD3+CD4+CD8-CD45RO+ cells were sorted as the memory CD4+ T cells. Donors' CMV status reflects serum IgG against pp150, pp28, p38, p52. Assay: immunoSEQ multiplex PCR; the TCRdb copy retains only in-frame clones and omits some. This sample has 45,000 to 65,000 clones, with roughly three quarters found just once. The V and J genes are TRBV7-2 and TRBJ2-5; D is perhaps TRBD1 (5 bases). The source of this sequence is an adult in good health and CMV-seronegative. The source material was memory CD4+ T cells from blood. CDR3 loop: CASSRGSQETQYF. In DNA form, the CDR3 reads TGTGCCAGCAGCAGGGGCTCCCAAGAGACCCAGTACTTC. Based on the CDR3 plus reference TRBV7-2 and TRBJ2-5, the full variable domain is GAGVSQSPSNKVTEKGKDVELRCDPISGHTALYWYRQSLGQGLEFLIYFQGNSAPDKSGLPSDRFSAERTGGSVSTLTIQRTQQEDSAVYLCASSRGSQETQYFGPGTRLLVL.